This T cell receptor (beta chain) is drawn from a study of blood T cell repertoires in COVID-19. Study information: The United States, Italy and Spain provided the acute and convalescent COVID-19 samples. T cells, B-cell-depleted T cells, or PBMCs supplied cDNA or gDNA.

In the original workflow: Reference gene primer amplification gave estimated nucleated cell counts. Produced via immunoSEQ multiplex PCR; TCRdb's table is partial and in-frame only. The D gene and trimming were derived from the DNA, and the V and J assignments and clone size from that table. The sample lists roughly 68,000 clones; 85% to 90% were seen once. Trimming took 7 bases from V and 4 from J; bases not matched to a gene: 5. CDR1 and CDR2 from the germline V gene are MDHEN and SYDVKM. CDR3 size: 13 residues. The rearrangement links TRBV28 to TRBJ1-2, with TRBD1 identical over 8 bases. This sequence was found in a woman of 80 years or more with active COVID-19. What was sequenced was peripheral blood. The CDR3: CASTRTGSYGYTF. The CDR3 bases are TGTGCCAGCACTAGGACAGGGTCCTATGGCTACACCTTC.